These 18 T cell receptor beta chains were all obtained from the same sample, sequenced in a study of blood T cell repertoires in COVID-19 (TCRdb year 2020). Preparation of the library involved the immunoSEQ multiplex PCR assay. The clones in this table, taken by TCRdb from immuneACCESS, are in-frame only. Not every clone is retained; where verified, under half of the shortfall comes from an unresolved V gene, and the cause of the rest is unknown. The sample yields more than 200,000 clones; 88% were counted once. The ten largest clones represent about 2.5% of the sample. The sample consisted of peripheral blood. These receptors were obtained from a woman aged 55-69 years with acute or convalescent COVID-19.

This clone came up a few times. The J gene is TRBJ2-5, the V gene TRBV19; 12 nucleotides agree with TRBD2. The CDR3 sequence is 15 residues long. CDR1 LNHDA and CDR2 SQIVND come from the germline V gene (reference sequence). Germline trimming cut 7 bases from V and 5 bases from J; bases unmatched to any gene: 8. For the CDR3, the DNA is TGTGCCAGTACCGCTAGCGGGGGGGCTGGCGAGACCCAGTACTTC. Its translation is CASTASGGAGETQYF.

The chain recombines TRBV5-1 with TRBJ1-3, with D unresolved. The CDR3 sequence is 14 residues long. Trimming took off 0 bases at V and 4 bases at J, with 8 bases between the two ends. Germline V lookup: CDR1 SGHRS, CDR2 YFSETQ. The CDR3 DNA follows: TGCGCCAGCAGCTTGGCAGGAATCGGAAACACCATATATTTT. Its protein is CASSLAGIGNTIYF.

CDR3 loop: CASLDLSNYGYTF. As DNA, the CDR3 is TGCGCCAGCCTGGACTTATCTAACTATGGCTACACCTTC. The chain is built from TRBV5-1 and TRBJ1-2; unclear D gene. This CDR3 is built from 13 residues. Germline CDR1 SGHRS, CDR2 YFSETQ. V lost 7 bases and J lost 0, with 10 bases in between.

This chain joins TRBV28 and TRBJ2-7; TRBD2 is a possible D gene (6 bases). V gave up 8 bases and J gave up 3 bases, with 17 bases separating them. The CDR3 length is 14 residues. CDR1 is MDHEN and CDR2 is SYDVKM in the germline V gene. The CDR3 nucleotides are TGTGCCAGCGGTTGGCGGGGTGGGAGCTACGAGCAGTACTTC. It translates to CASGWRGGSYEQYF.

The sample holds one count of this clone. The chain combines TRBV6-5 with TRBJ1-4; TRBD1 aligns across 8 bases. CDR1 and CDR2 from the germline V gene are MNHEY and SVGAGI. CDR3 size: 14 residues. The V gene end was trimmed by 8 bases and the J gene end by 8 bases; junction bases not matched to a gene: 10. CDR3 in amino acids: CASRKQGEMEKLFF. The CDR3 region has the DNA TGTGCCAGCCGTAAACAGGGGGAAATGGAAAAACTGTTTTTT.

The rearrangement joins TRBV5-1 to TRBJ2-5; the match to TRBD2 covers 8 bases. Trimming removed 4 bases from V and 1 base from J; junction bases left unmatched: 3. Germline V CDR1 and CDR2: SGHRS, YFSETQ. The CDR3 sequence is 14 residues long. CDR3 amino acids: CASSAGGVQETQYF. As DNA, the CDR3 is TGCGCCAGCAGCGCCGGGGGGGTCCAAGAGACCCAGTACTTC. Drawing the rest from reference TRBV5-1 and TRBJ2-5, the complete variable domain is KAGVTQTPRYLIKTRGQQVTLSCSPISGHRSVSWYQQTPGQGLQFLFEYFSETQRNKGNFPGRFSGRQFSNSRSEMNVSTLELGDSALYLCASSAGGVQETQYFGPGTRLLVL.

The V call is TRBV19, the J call TRBJ2-1; 11 bases line up with TRBD2. The CDR3 is 15 residues long. Unmatched junction bases numbered 7, after V lost 6 bases and J lost 6 bases. From germline, CDR1 is LNHDA and CDR2 SQIVND (reference sequence). The CDR3 DNA reads as TGTGCCAGTAGCATCACTAGCGGGAGTCCCAATGAGCAGTTCTTC. Translation: CASSITSGSPNEQFF. The whole variable domain, remainder taken from reference TRBV19 and TRBJ2-1, is DGGITQSPKYLFRKEGQNVTLSCEQNLNHDAMYWYRQDPGQGLRLIYYSQIVNDFQKGDIAEGYSVSREKKESFPLTVTSAQKNPTAFYLCASSITSGSPNEQFFGPGTRLTVL.

V and J are TRBV28 and TRBJ1-5; D is perhaps TRBD1 (6 bases). With 3 bases removed from V and 1 base from J, the gap between germline ends came to 10 bases. This CDR3 has 15 amino acids. The germline V gene has CDR1 MDHEN and CDR2 SYDVKM. This CDR3 reads CASSFGGASNQPQHF. The CDR3 bases are TGTGCCAGCAGTTTTGGGGGGGCGAGCAATCAGCCCCAGCATTTT.

The gene calls are TRBV25-1 and TRBJ1-1; D ambiguous. This CDR3 is built from 15 residues. Trimming removed 1 base at V and 0 bases at J, with 9 bases between. The V gene's germline CDR1 is MGHDK and CDR2 SYGVNS. The CDR3 region is CASSESHILNTEAFF. Written as DNA, the CDR3 is TGTGCCAGCAGTGAATCTCACATTTTGAACACTGAAGCTTTCTTT.

Only one count was recorded for this clone. This chain joins TRBV18 and TRBJ2-3, with a weak D call TRBD2 (7 bases). V lost 4 bases and J 3 bases, leaving 11 bases between the germline ends. This CDR3 has 14 residues. CDR1 KGHSH and CDR2 LQKENI come from the germline V gene. The CDR3 here is CASSRGGRTDTQYF. The DNA of the CDR3 is TGTGCCAGCTCACGGGGGGGCAGGACAGATACGCAGTATTTT.

The chain joins TRBV5-8 to TRBJ1-3; possible D gene TRBD1, 6 bases. CDR3 length: 16 amino acids. The V gene lost 2 bases and the J gene lost 3 bases, with 15 bases spanning the gap. Per the germline V gene, CDR1 is SGHTS and CDR2 is YDEGEE. The CDR3 bases are TGTGCCAGCAGCTTCGGCAGGGGTAGGAGTGGAAACACCATATATTTT. Translating it yields CASSFGRGRSGNTIYF.

The CDR3 spells CASSYSYRWGLAGATNDEQYF. Here the CDR3 DNA reads TGTGCCAGCAGTTACTCTTACAGGTGGGGACTAGCGGGAGCTACTAATGACGAGCAGTACTTC. The rearrangement uses TRBV6-2 or TRBV6-3 and TRBJ2-7, with 14 bases matching TRBD2. V was pared by 0 bases and J by 5 bases, with 18 bases of the junction left unmatched. The CDR3 covers 21 residues. Germline loops: CDR1 MNHEY, CDR2 SVGEGT.

The V gene is TRBV5-1, the J gene TRBJ2-3, with TRBD2 matching 13 bases. Per germline, CDR1 SGHRS and CDR2 YFSETQ. This CDR3 comprises 17 residues. The V and J ends lost 2 bases and 1 base, in that order; junction bases with no gene match: 4. CDR3 loop: CASSLSGLAGGTDTQYF. The CDR3 DNA is TGCGCCAGCAGCTTATCAGGACTAGCGGGAGGCACAGATACGCAGTATTTT.

The J gene is TRBJ1-1, the V gene TRBV6-6; D is undetermined. CDR1 and CDR2 from the germline V gene are MNHNY and SVGAGI (reference sequence). The CDR3 covers 13 residues. V lost 7 bases to trimming and J lost 1 base, with 10 bases between them. CDR3 residues: CASTAGKNTEAFF. CDR3 sequence (DNA): TGTGCCAGCACCGCGGGAAAGAACACTGAAGCTTTCTTT.

V usage is TRBV5-4 and J usage is TRBJ1-5, with 9 bases fitting TRBD1. Germline-derived CDR1 and CDR2 are SGHNT and YYREEE (reference sequence). CDR3 length: 15 amino acids. V dropped 4 bases and J dropped 7; count of bases not matched to a gene: 9. The CDR3 DNA follows: TGTGCCAGCAGCCGACAGGGGGAGTCAGGCCAGCCCCAGCATTTT. This codes for CASSRQGESGQPQHF.

This clone turned up a few times. The rearrangement joins TRBV6-5 to TRBJ2-1; TRBD2 is a possible D gene (5 bases). Germline V CDR1 and CDR2: MNHEY, SVGAGI. This CDR3 region has 13 residues. The V end lost 7 bases, the J end lost 5 bases, and 12 bases lay between the germline ends. The CDR3 sequence: CASTLTRDNEQFF. CDR3 DNA: TGTGCCAGCACCCTTACTAGGGACAATGAGCAGTTCTTC.

This clone turned up a few times. V gene TRBV5-5 combines with J gene TRBJ1-5; TRBD1 might be the D (6 bases). The CDR3 sequence is 15 residues long. Germline CDR1 SGHKS, CDR2 YYEKEE (reference sequence). V lost 4 bases and J lost 0, with 11 bases in between. The CDR3 is CASSPTGDSNQPQHF. The CDR3 DNA reads TGTGCCAGCAGCCCGACAGGAGATAGCAATCAGCCCCAGCATTTT.

The chain employs TRBV7-9 and TRBJ2-7; TRBD2 is a possible D gene (5 bases). This CDR3 region has 14 residues. CDR1 is SEHNR, CDR2 FQNEAQ, per germline (reference sequence). Between the trimmed V and J ends, which lost 4 bases and 3 bases, there was a span of 13 bases. The CDR3 loop is CASSSSRGFYEQYF. The CDR3 DNA follows: TGTGCCAGCAGCTCCAGCCGGGGTTTCTACGAGCAGTACTTC.